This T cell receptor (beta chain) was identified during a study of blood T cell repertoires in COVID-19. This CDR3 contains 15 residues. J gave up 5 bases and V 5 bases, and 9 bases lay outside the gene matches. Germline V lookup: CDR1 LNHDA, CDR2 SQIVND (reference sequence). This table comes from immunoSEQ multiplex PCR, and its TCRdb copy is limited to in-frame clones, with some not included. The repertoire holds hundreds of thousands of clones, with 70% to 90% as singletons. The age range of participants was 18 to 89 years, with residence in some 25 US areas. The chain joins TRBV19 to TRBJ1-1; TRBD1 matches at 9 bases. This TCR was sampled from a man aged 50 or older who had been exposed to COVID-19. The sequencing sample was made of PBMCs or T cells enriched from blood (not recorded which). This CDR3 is CASSSQGTGLTEAFF. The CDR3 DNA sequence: TGTGCCAGTAGTTCCCAAGGGACAGGGTTGACTGAAGCTTTCTTT. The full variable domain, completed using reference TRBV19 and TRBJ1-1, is DGGITQSPKYLFRKEGQNVTLSCEQNLNHDAMYWYRQDPGQGLRLIYYSQIVNDFQKGDIAEGYSVSREKKESFPLTVTSAQKNPTAFYLCASSSQGTGLTEAFFGQGTRLTVV.